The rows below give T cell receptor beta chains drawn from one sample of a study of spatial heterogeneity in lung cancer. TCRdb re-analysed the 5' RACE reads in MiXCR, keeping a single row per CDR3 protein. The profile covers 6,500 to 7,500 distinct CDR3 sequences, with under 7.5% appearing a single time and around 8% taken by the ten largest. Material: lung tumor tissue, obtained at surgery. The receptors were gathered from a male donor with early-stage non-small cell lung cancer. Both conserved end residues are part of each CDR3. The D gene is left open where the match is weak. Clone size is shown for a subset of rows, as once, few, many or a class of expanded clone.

DNA: TGTGCCATCAGTGGGGGGGGTCTAGAGGAGACCCAGTACTTC; CDR3: CAISGGGLEETQYF; size: many; V: TRBV10-3; D: TRBD2; J: TRBJ2-5
DNA: TGTGCCAGCAGCCCAGGGGGGGACTCATACACTGAAGCTTTCTTT; CDR3: CASSPGGDSYTEAFF; size: medium-sized; V: TRBV3-1; D: TRBD1; J: TRBJ1-1
DNA: TGTGCCAGCAGCCCTGGGACTAGCGGGACCTACGAGCAGTACTTC; CDR3: CASSPGTSGTYEQYF; size: NA; V: TRBV28; D: TRBD2; J: TRBJ2-7
DNA: TGTGCCAGCAGTTTCGGAGGGGGAACACACTACGAGCAGTACTTC; CDR3: CASSFGGGTHYEQYF; size: large; V: TRBV28; D: NA; J: TRBJ2-7
DNA: TGTGCCAGCAGCGTCCGACTAGCGGGAAGCACAGATACGCAGTATTTT; CDR3: CASSVRLAGSTDTQYF; size: NA; V: TRBV7-2; D: TRBD2; J: TRBJ2-3
DNA: TGTGCCAGTAGTATAAAAGGAGGTGAGTTGACTGAAGCTTTCTTT; CDR3: CASSIKGGELTEAFF; size: many; V: TRBV19; D: NA; J: TRBJ1-1
DNA: TGTGCCATCAGACCCTCGGAGGGGTACTCTGGAAACACCATATATTTT; CDR3: CAIRPSEGYSGNTIYF; size: few; V: TRBV10-3; D: NA; J: TRBJ1-3
DNA: TGTGCCAGCAGTTACTCAAATGACAGGGATCAGCCCCAGCATTTT; CDR3: CASSYSNDRDQPQHF; size: many; V: TRBV6-6; D: TRBD1; J: TRBJ1-5
DNA: TGTGCCAGCAGGCTAAGACCACCTTCCATCGAGACCCAGTACTTC; CDR3: CASRLRPPSIETQYF; size: NA; V: TRBV28; D: NA; J: TRBJ2-5
DNA: TGTGCCAGCAGTTGGCAGGGAAGCCAGAATGAAAAACTGTTTTTT; CDR3: CASSWQGSQNEKLFF; size: medium-sized; V: TRBV6-6; D: NA; J: TRBJ1-4
DNA: TGTGCCAGCAGTCAACAGGGAGGCGAGCAGTACTTC; CDR3: CASSQQGGEQYF; size: many; V: TRBV12-3/TRBV12-4; D: NA; J: TRBJ2-7
DNA: TGTGCCAGCAGACCCAGGCAACAGGGGACCAACTATGGCTACACCTTC; CDR3: CASRPRQQGTNYGYTF; size: medium-sized; V: TRBV6-5; D: TRBD1; J: TRBJ1-2